This T cell receptor (beta chain) was captured by sequencing in a study of beta chain features in type 1 diabetes. The trim removed 4 bases at V and 3 bases at J, leaving 5 bases unmatched. This CDR3 is built from 15 residues. Germline V gene lookup returns CDR1 MNHNS and CDR2 SASEGT. With regard to this clone: Its matching antigen is unknown.

The single heparinised draw taken from each donor contained 90 to 150 mL of blood on average. Each of the sorted populations had a purity greater than 95%. The whole isolated RNA underwent reverse transcription, so sequencing captured expressed TCRB transcripts. Profiled with immunoSEQ multiplex PCR; TCRdb holds only in-frame clones, not every one. The table records approximately 300,000 clones, approximately 11% of them present only once. General study points: A potential PCR bias toward shorter templates would be equal in patient and control samples.

This chain joins TRBV6-1 and TRBJ1-5; 8 bases are a match to TRBD1. Material: naive CD4+ T cells from blood. This sequence originates from a woman aged 25-40 years in good health. CDR3 amino acids: CASSGRQGLNQPQHF. DNA of the CDR3: TGTGCCAGCAGTGGACGACAGGGGCTCAATCAGCCCCAGCATTTT.